The clone carrying this T cell receptor beta chain was seen at least ten times. The antigen remains undetermined. This sample is part of a study of T cells in Graves' hyperthyroidism and ophthalmopathy. Across the study: At initial diagnosis, before any treatment had begun, peripheral blood was obtained. Study-wide findings and caveats: The blood repertoire included most of the expanded thyroid clonotypes above 0.001.

Lactation, pregnancy, other autoimmune disease or uncontrolled infection excluded patients. Amplification yielded TCR beta CDR3 regions, with RNA transcripts as the source. Initially, a first-round RT-PCR of the TCR CDR3 employed the HTBI primer set. Each CDR3 protein is one row after TCRdb ran MiXCR on the multiplex PCR reads. The sample lists approximately 690,000 distinct CDR3 sequences; roughly 14% were seen once. The sequenced sample consisted of blood. The sequence came from a woman between 45 and 65 years old with Graves' ophthalmopathy.

The CDR3 loop reads CASSPGQVKSGSYNEQFF. The CDR3 DNA is TGTGCCAGCAGCCCAGGACAGGTGAAATCTGGCTCCTACAATGAGCAGTTCTTC. This chain uses TRBV11-3 with TRBJ2-1; the match to TRBD1 covers 7 bases. This CDR3 is 18 amino acids long. Germline V gene sequence: CDR1 SGHNT, CDR2 YENEEA. Trimming removed 5 bases from V and 0 bases from J; junction bases left unmatched: 13.